Sequencing of this TCR beta chain was carried out in a study of cytomegalovirus exposure and HLA in healthy donors. Study overall: The roughly 660 first-cohort repertoires shared a platform with the 120 validation repertoires, as reported in a later analysis. Findings and caveats of the study: There were approximately 150 TCR beta chains listed as cytomegalovirus-associated. With high specificity and sensitivity, the classifier reportedly diagnosed cytomegalovirus status.

The table came from immunoSEQ multiplex PCR; TCRdb's copy has only in-frame clones and leaves some out. Among some 180,000 clones listed, roughly nine tenths were seen once. Turning to this clone: Its target is unknown.

This CDR3 comprises 15 residues. The V gene's germline CDR1 is SGHAT and CDR2 FQNNGV. The ends were cut back, 4 bases at V and 4 bases at J, with 11 bases in the middle. V usage is TRBV11-2 and J usage is TRBJ2-6; no reliable D call. This sequence originates from a man younger than 40 in good health and CMV-seropositive. What was sequenced was PBMCs. The CDR3 protein is CASSSPDQGANVLTF. CDR3 in DNA: TGTGCCAGCAGCTCCCCCGATCAGGGGGCCAACGTCCTGACTTTC.